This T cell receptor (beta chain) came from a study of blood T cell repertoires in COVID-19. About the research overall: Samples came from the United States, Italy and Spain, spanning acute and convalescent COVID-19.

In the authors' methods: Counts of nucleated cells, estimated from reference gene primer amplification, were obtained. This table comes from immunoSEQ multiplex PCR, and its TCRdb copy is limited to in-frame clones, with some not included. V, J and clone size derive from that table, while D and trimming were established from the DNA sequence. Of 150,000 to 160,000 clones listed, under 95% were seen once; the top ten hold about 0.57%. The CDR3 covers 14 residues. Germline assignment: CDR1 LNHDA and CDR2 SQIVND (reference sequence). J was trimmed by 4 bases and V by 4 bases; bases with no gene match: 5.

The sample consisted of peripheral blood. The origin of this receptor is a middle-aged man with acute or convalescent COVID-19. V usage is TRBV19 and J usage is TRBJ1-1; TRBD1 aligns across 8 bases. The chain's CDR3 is CASSSRQGTTEAFF. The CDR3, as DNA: TGTGCCAGTAGTAGTCGACAGGGGACCACTGAAGCTTTCTTT.